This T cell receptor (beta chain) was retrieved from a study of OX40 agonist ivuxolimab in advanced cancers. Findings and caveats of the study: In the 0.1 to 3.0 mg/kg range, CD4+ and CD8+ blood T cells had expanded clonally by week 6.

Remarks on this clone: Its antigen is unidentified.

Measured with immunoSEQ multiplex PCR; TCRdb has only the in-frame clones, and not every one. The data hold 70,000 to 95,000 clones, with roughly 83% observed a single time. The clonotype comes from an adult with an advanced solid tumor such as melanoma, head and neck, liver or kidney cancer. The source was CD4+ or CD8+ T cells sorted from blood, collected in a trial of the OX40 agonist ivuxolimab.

This CDR3 reads CAATKFSGLGNTIYF. The CDR3 nucleotides are TGTGCCGCTACTAAGTTTTCGGGTTTAGGAAACACCATATATTTT. This chain uses TRBV6-1 with TRBJ1-3; D remains ambiguous. The germline V gene has CDR1 MNHNS and CDR2 SASEGT. There are 15 residues in the CDR3. Trimming left V 11 bases short and J 4 bases short, with 21 bases between.